Detailed here is one TCR beta chain. The data originate from a study of T cells in Graves' hyperthyroidism and ophthalmopathy. The CDR3 has 15 residues. V was cut by 5 bases and J by 0 bases, with 10 bases left in between. Germline CDR1 is LNHDA and CDR2 is SQIVND (reference sequence). From RNA transcripts, TCR beta CDR3 regions were amplified. Carried out on the TCR CDR3, a first-round RT-PCR used the HTBI primer set. In TCRdb, the multiplex PCR reads were re-called with MiXCR into one record per CDR3 protein. This table has a few hundred thousand distinct CDR3 sequences, over 15% appearing once. The clonotype originates from a woman aged 55-69 years with Graves' ophthalmopathy. The sequencing sample was made of blood. The chain couples TRBV19 to TRBJ1-4; D is uncertain. The CDR3 here is CASSPRPATNEKLFF. Written as DNA, the CDR3 is TGTGCCAGTAGTCCCCGGCCTGCAACTAATGAAAAACTGTTTTTT. Complete variable domain (other parts from reference TRBV19 and TRBJ1-4): DGGITQSPKYLFRKEGQNVTLSCEQNLNHDAMYWYRQDPGQGLRLIYYSQIVNDFQKGDIAEGYSVSREKKESFPLTVTSAQKNPTAFYLCASSPRPATNEKLFFGSGTQLSVL.